These T cell receptor beta chains were read from a single sample in a study of cytomegalovirus exposure and HLA in healthy donors. TCRdb's table, derived via immunoSEQ multiplex PCR, lists solely in-frame clones and lacks some. This sample yields about 60,000 clones, of which approximately 80% are seen a single time; 2.5% to 3.5% belongs to the top ten. The sequenced material came from PBMCs. The source of these receptors is a woman aged 40 to 55 in good health and CMV-seropositive. CDR3s include the opening cysteine and the closing phenylalanine or tryptophan. The D gene is left open where the match is weak. Rows may omit the clone size; those that give it use once, few, many or a size class.

>TRBV5-1|TRBJ1-2|.|.
TGCGCCAGCAGCTTTTTGACAGTGACCCCTAACTATGGCTACACCTTC
CASSFLTVTPNYGYTF
>TRBV6-5|TRBJ2-1|TRBD1|.
TGTGCCAGCAGTTACTCCCCAGGGGGCTCCTACAATGAGCAGTTCTTC
CASSYSPGGSYNEQFF
>TRBV7-2|TRBJ2-7|.|.
TGTGCCAGCGGGCAATCCTACGAGCAGTACTTC
CASGQSYEQYF
>TRBV6-1|TRBJ1-1|TRBD1|.
TGTGCCAGCAGAAGGGACAGCCTGAACACTGAAGCTTTCTTT
CASRRDSLNTEAFF
>TRBV9|TRBJ2-7|TRBD1|few
TGTGCCAGCAGCGCCAACGGACAGGGCTACGGCTACGAGCAGTACTTC
CASSANGQGYGYEQYF
>TRBV11-2|TRBJ2-2|TRBD1|.
TGTGCCAGCAGCGACAGGGATAGCACCGGGGAGCTGTTTTTT
CASSDRDSTGELFF
>TRBV5-1|TRBJ1-1|TRBD1|.
TGCGCCAGCAGCATCTCCGGGACAGACGAAGCTTTCTTT
CASSISGTDEAFF
>TRBV2|TRBJ1-1|TRBD1|.
TGTGCCACCTCGACAGGGAAAGGCACTGAAGCTTTCTTT
CATSTGKGTEAFF
>TRBV6-1|TRBJ2-5|TRBD1|.
TGTGCCAGCAGTGATTGGACAGGGATACGGCAGACCCAGTACTTC
CASSDWTGIRQTQYF
>TRBV7-2|TRBJ2-7|.|.
TGTGCCAGCAGCTTAGCGCTCGGCGAGCAGTACTTC
CASSLALGEQYF
>TRBV20-1|TRBJ1-2|.|.
TGCAGTGCTGGGGGGGGCAACACCTTC
CSAGGGNTF
>TRBV6-4|TRBJ2-2|.|.
TGTGCCAGCAGTGAGGGTGGGAGCACCGGGGAGCTGTTTTTT
CASSEGGSTGELFF
>TRBV6-5|TRBJ2-7|TRBD1|few
TGTGCCAGCAGTTACGGGGGACAGGGCCCCTACGAGCAGTACTTC
CASSYGGQGPYEQYF
>TRBV7-2|TRBJ1-5|TRBD1|once
TGTGCCAGCAGCCCGGGACAGGGTAGAGGCAATCAGCCCCAGCATTTT
CASSPGQGRGNQPQHF
>TRBV5-5|TRBJ1-5|TRBD1|few
TGTGCCAGCAGCTTGGACAGGGGGGGGAATCGGCCCCAGCATTTT
CASSLDRGGNRPQHF
>TRBV6-1|TRBJ1-5|.|.
TGTGCCAGCAGGGGGCAGAGCAATCAGCCCCAGCATTTT
CASRGQSNQPQHF
>TRBV6-5|TRBJ2-7|TRBD2|.
TGTGCCAGCAGAGTGGGGGGGGTCAACGAGCAGTACTTC
CASRVGGVNEQYF
>TRBV18|TRBJ1-5|TRBD1|.
TGTGCCAGCTCGCCCGGGACAGTTGCTAGCAATCAGCCCCAGCATTTT
CASSPGTVASNQPQHF
>TRBV11-2|TRBJ2-7|TRBD1|.
TGTGCCAGCAGCCTAGGGGGGACAGGGGTCGAGCAGTACTTC
CASSLGGTGVEQYF
>TRBV5-1|TRBJ1-1|.|.
TGCGCCAGCAGCTTGGCGCAGGCCTCGGGGGGCACTGAAGCTTTCTTT
CASSLAQASGGTEAFF
>TRBV10-2|TRBJ1-3|.|.
TGCGCCAGCGGGGCCGGAGGAAACACCATATATTTT
CASGAGGNTIYF
>TRBV6-1|TRBJ1-5|TRBD1|few
TGTGCCAGCAGCTCAGGACAGGTATGGCAGCCCCAGCATTTT
CASSSGQVWQPQHF